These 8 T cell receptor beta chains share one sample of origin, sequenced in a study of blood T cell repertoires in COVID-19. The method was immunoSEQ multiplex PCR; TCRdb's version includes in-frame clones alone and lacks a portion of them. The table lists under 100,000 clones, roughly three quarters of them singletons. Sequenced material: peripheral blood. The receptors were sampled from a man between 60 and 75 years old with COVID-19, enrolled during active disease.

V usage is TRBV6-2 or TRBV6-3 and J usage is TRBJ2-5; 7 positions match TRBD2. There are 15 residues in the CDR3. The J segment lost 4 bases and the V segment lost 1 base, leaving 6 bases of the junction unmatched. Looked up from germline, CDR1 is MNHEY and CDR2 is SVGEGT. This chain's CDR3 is CASSYWAGVSETQYF. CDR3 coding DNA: TGTGCCAGCAGTTACTGGGCGGGAGTGTCAGAGACCCAGTACTTC.

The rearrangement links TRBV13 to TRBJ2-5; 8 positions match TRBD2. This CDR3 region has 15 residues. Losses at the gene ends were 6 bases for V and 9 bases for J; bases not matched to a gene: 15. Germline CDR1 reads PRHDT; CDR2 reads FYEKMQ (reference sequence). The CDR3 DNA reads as TGTGCCAGCAGACACCTTAGCGGGGCCCCCGAGGCCCAGTACTTC. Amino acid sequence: CASRHLSGAPEAQYF.

The CDR3 DNA is TGCGCCAGCAGCACGGCCGGGACACAACACACTGAAGCTTTCTTT. Its translation is CASSTAGTQHTEAFF. The chain uses TRBV5-1 and TRBJ1-1, with a weak D call TRBD1 (6 bases). Germline assignment: CDR1 SGHRS and CDR2 YFSETQ. The CDR3 sequence is 15 residues long. The germline V and J ends were trimmed by 4 bases and 3 bases, with 16 bases remaining between them.

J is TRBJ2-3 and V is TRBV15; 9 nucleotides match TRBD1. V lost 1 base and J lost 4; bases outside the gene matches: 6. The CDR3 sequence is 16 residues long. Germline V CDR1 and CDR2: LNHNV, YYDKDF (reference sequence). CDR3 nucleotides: TGTGCCACCAGCAGAGTCCGGACAGGGGTGGCAGATACGCAGTATTTT. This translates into CATSRVRTGVADTQYF. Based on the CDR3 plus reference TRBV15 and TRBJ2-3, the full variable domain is DAMVIQNPRYQVTQFGKPVTLSCSQTLNHNVMYWYQQKSSQAPKLLFHYYDKDFNNEADTPDNFQSRRPNTSFCFLDIRSPGLGDTAMYLCATSRVRTGVADTQYFGPGTRLTVL.

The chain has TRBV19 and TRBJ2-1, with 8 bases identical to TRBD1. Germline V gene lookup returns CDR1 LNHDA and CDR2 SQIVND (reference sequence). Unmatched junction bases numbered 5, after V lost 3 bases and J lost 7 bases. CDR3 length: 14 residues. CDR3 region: CASSMSRGRNEQFF. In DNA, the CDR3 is TGTGCCAGTAGTATGTCCAGGGGGCGTAATGAGCAGTTCTTC.

The CDR3 DNA follows: TGTGCCAGCAGCTTAGGGGCGGGCAGCAATCAGCCCCAGCATTTT. As protein: CASSLGAGSNQPQHF. This chain joins TRBV7-9 and TRBJ1-5; D call uncertain. Trimming pared 1 base from V and 1 base from J, leaving 8 bases between. The CDR3 runs 15 residues. Germline assignment: CDR1 SEHNR and CDR2 FQNEAQ (reference sequence).

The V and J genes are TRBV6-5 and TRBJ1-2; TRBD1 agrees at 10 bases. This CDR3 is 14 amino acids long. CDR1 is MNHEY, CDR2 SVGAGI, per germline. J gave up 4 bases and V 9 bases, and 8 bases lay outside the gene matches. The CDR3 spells CASKGQGITYGYTF. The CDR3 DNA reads TGTGCCAGTAAGGGACAGGGGATAACCTATGGCTACACCTTC.

The CDR3 bases are TGTGCCAGCAGGACCGCCGTGGGGCGCACAGATACGCAGTATTTT. This gives the protein CASRTAVGRTDTQYF. J is TRBJ2-3 and V is TRBV6-5; perhaps TRBD1 as D (5 bases). The CDR3 contains 15 residues. The germline V and J ends were trimmed by 6 bases and 1 base, with 14 bases remaining between them. Germline V gives CDR1 MNHEY, CDR2 SVGAGI.